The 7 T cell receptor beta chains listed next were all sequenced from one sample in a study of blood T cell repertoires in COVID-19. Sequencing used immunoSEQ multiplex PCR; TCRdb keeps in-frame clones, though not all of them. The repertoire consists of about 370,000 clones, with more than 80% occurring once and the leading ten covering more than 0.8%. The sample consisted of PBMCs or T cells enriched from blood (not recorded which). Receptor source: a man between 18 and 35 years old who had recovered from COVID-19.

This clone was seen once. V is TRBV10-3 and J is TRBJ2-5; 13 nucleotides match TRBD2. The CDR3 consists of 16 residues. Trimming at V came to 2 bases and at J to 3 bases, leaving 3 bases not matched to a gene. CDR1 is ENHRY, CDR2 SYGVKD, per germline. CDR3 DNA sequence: TGTGCCATCAGTGAGGGAGGGACTAGCGGGAAAGAGACCCAGTACTTC. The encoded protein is CAISEGGTSGKETQYF.

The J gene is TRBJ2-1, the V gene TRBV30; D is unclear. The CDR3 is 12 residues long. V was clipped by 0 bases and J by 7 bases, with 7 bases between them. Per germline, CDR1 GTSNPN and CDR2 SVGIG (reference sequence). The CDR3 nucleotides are TGTGCCTGGAGTGTTTCGACAAATGAGCAGTTCTTC. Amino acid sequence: CAWSVSTNEQFF.

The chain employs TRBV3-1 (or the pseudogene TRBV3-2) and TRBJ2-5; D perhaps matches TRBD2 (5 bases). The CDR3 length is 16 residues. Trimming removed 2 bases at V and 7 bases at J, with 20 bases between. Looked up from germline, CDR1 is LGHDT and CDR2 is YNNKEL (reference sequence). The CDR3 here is CASSQPIVANKGTQYF. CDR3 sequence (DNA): TGTGCCAGCAGCCAACCCATAGTAGCGAACAAGGGGACCCAGTACTTC.

CDR3 loop: CASRQQGAQGNGYTF. CDR3 bases: TGTGCCAGTAGACAACAGGGGGCGCAGGGAAATGGCTACACCTTC. The chain joins TRBV19 to TRBJ1-2, with TRBD1 matching over 9 bases. V was pared by 6 bases and J by 6 bases, with 11 bases of the junction left unmatched. CDR1 and CDR2 (germline): LNHDA, SQIVND (reference sequence). The CDR3 consists of 15 residues.

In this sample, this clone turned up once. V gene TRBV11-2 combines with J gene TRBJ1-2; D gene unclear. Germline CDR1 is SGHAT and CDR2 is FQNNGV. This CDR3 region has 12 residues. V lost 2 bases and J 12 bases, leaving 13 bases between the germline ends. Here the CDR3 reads CASSLHGGGNTF. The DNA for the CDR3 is TGTGCCAGCAGCTTACATGGTGGAGGCAACACCTTC. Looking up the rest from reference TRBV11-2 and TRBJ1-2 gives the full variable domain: EAGVAQSPRYKIIEKRQSVAFWCNPISGHATLYWYQQILGQGPKLLIQFQNNGVVDDSQLPKDRFSAERLKGVDSTLKIQPAKLEDSAVYLCASSLHGGGNTFGSGTRLTVV.

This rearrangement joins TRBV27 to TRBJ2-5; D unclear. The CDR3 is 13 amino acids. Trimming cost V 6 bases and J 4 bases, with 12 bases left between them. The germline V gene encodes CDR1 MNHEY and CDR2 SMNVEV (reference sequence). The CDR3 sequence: CASRNSGSETQYF. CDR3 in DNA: TGTGCCAGCAGAAATTCAGGTTCAGAGACCCAGTACTTC.

The CDR3 sequence: CASSLAARGKAEAFF. The CDR3 DNA reads as TGTGCCAGCAGCTTGGCAGCCCGGGGAAAAGCTGAAGCTTTCTTT. The chain combines TRBV5-8 with TRBJ1-1; D is ambiguous. The CDR3 loop spans 15 amino acids. Germline V gene lookup returns CDR1 SGHTS and CDR2 YDEGEE. V was pared by 0 bases and J by 6 bases, with 15 bases between.